Each of the 17 T cell receptor beta chains below was sequenced from the same sample in a study of a mutant IDH1 vaccine in newly diagnosed glioma. TCRdb's table, derived via immunoSEQ multiplex PCR, lists solely in-frame clones and lacks some. The sample has fewer than 85,000 clones; 80% to 90% are singletons. The antigens these receptors bind are not known. Described time point: week 47, end of study. It was 300 ug of mutant IDH1 20-mer peptide that made up each vaccine dose, given with topical imiquimod. The input for sequencing was PBMCs, taken from a glioma patient whose treatment included an IDH1 peptide vaccine. These receptors were collected from a middle-aged man with glioma.

The chain employs TRBV28 and TRBJ2-3, with D maybe TRBD1 (5 bases). The CDR3 covers 12 residues. V lost 5 bases, J lost 10 bases, and 13 bases lay in between. The germline V gene encodes CDR1 MDHEN and CDR2 SYDVKM. This chain's CDR3 is CASSLQIGAQYF. CDR3 bases: TGTGCCAGCAGTCTCCAGATAGGGGCGCAGTATTTT.

J is TRBJ2-3 and V is TRBV14; 9 bases match TRBD1. V lost 3 bases to trimming and J lost 3 bases; unmatched junction nucleotides: 13. Germline loops: CDR1 SGHDN, CDR2 FVKESK. The CDR3 runs to 18 residues. The CDR3: CASSQIPFGTGTTDTQYF. CDR3 nucleotides: TGTGCCAGCAGCCAGATCCCTTTCGGGACAGGGACTACAGATACGCAGTATTTT. Complete variable domain (other parts from reference TRBV14 and TRBJ2-3): EAGVTQFPSHSVIEKGQTVTLRCDPISGHDNLYWYRRVMGKEIKFLLHFVKESKQDESGMPNNRFLAERTGGTYSTLKVQPAELEDSGVYFCASSQIPFGTGTTDTQYFGPGTRLTVL.

This chain links TRBV7-2 with TRBJ1-2; no clear D gene. The CDR3 loop spans 18 amino acids. V shed 0 bases and J shed 0 bases, with 17 bases lying between them. CDR1 and CDR2 (germline): SGHTA, FQGNSA. The CDR3 sequence is CASSLATSPSQANYGYTF. CDR3 bases: TGTGCCAGCAGCTTAGCCACATCTCCATCCCAAGCTAACTATGGCTACACCTTC.

This chain uses TRBV10-3 with TRBJ2-7; 7 bases match TRBD1. Germline V gives CDR1 ENHRY, CDR2 SYGVKD. Losses at the gene ends were 6 bases for V and 2 bases for J; bases not matched to a gene: 4. There are 13 residues in the CDR3. The CDR3 sequence is CAIRIDRAYEQYF. Written as DNA, the CDR3 is TGTGCCATCAGAATCGACAGGGCCTACGAGCAGTACTTC.

The rearrangement joins TRBV7-9 to TRBJ1-5, with TRBD1 matching 9 bases. Germline-derived CDR1 and CDR2 are SEHNR and FQNEAQ (reference sequence). With 4 bases clipped from V and 7 bases from J, the junction kept 5 bases outside the gene matches. CDR3 length: 14 residues. The CDR3 nucleotides read TGTGCCAGCAGCTCACAGGGGGCTCGGCAGCCCCAGCATTTT. This sequence encodes CASSSQGARQPQHF. The full variable domain, with the rest looked up from reference TRBV7-9 and TRBJ1-5, is DTGVSQNPRHKITKRGQNVTFRCDPISEHNRLYWYRQTLGQGPEFLTYFQNEAQLEKSRLLSDRFSAERPKGSFSTLEIQRTEQGDSAMYLCASSSQGARQPQHFGDGTRLSIL.

The CDR3 loop reads CASSVGAQVTGELFF. The CDR3 region has the DNA TGTGCCAGCAGCGTAGGGGCACAGGTCACCGGGGAGCTGTTTTTT. This rearrangement joins TRBV9 to TRBJ2-2, with D perhaps TRBD1 (5 bases). Germline CDR1 and CDR2: SGDLS and YYNGEE. This CDR3 spans 15 amino acids. The V gene lost 0 bases and the J gene lost 4 bases, with 10 bases spanning the gap.

The chain employs TRBV4-3 and TRBJ1-6, with 8 bases identical to TRBD1. The germline CDR1 and CDR2 sequences are LGHNA and YSLEER. Unmatched junction bases numbered 9, after V lost 4 bases and J lost 10 bases. The CDR3 runs to 15 residues. The CDR3 protein is CASSRQGAASSPLHF. The CDR3, as DNA: TGCGCCAGCAGCCGGCAGGGGGCGGCGTCCTCACCCCTCCACTTT.

The chain joins TRBV9 to TRBJ1-2; D might be TRBD1 (5 bases). CDR1 is SGDLS and CDR2 is YYNGEE in the germline V gene. Trimming removed 4 bases at V and 6 bases at J, with 16 bases between. CDR3 length: 14 amino acids. The CDR3 loop reads CASSPDEGLHGYTF. In DNA form, the CDR3 reads TGTGCCAGCAGCCCCGATGAGGGGCTGCATGGCTACACCTTC.

This rearrangement joins TRBV18 to TRBJ2-7, with 10 bases that match TRBD1. Germline V CDR1 and CDR2: KGHSH, LQKENI. The V gene end was trimmed by 6 bases and the J gene end by 4 bases; junction bases not matched to a gene: 9. The CDR3 consists of 15 residues. Written as DNA, the CDR3 is TGTGCCAGCTCCCCCGGGACAGGGGAGATGTACGAGCAGTACTTC. Protein sequence: CASSPGTGEMYEQYF.

The chain combines TRBV5-1 with TRBJ2-3; a weak D match, TRBD2 (5 bases). This CDR3 has 15 amino acids. Looked up from germline, CDR1 is SGHRS and CDR2 is YFSETQ. V shed 6 bases and J shed 2 bases, with 16 bases lying between them. For the CDR3, the DNA is TGCGCCAGCACGGGAACACCAGGAACCACAGATACGCAGTATTTT. Protein product: CASTGTPGTTDTQYF.

The V and J genes are TRBV18 and TRBJ2-7; 7 bases fit TRBD1. The junction had 7 bases not matched to a gene; V was cut back by 5 bases and J by 3 bases. This CDR3 has 14 amino acids. Germline CDR1 is KGHSH and CDR2 is LQKENI. CDR3 in amino acids: CASSDPRGYYEQYF. DNA of the CDR3: TGTGCCAGCTCAGACCCCAGGGGGTACTACGAGCAGTACTTC.

The J gene is TRBJ2-7, the V gene TRBV25-1; 9 bases fit TRBD1. The V gene end was trimmed by 4 bases and the J gene end by 3 bases; junction bases not matched to a gene: 4. CDR1 is MGHDK, CDR2 SYGVNS, per germline. The length of the CDR3 is 14 residues. Here the CDR3 DNA reads TGTGCCAGCAGTGCTAGGGGACAGGGCTACGAGCAGTACTTC. This sequence encodes CASSARGQGYEQYF.

The chain couples TRBV10-2 to TRBJ2-2; D is possibly TRBD2 (6 bases). CDR1 is WSHSY, CDR2 SAAADI, per germline. There are 16 residues in the CDR3. V lost 7 bases and J 3 bases, leaving 18 bases between the germline ends. The CDR3 DNA is TGCGCCAGCACTCCGGGACGGGGGTGGCACACCGGGGAGCTGTTTTTT. Translation: CASTPGRGWHTGELFF.

The chain joins TRBV5-1 to TRBJ1-2; D may be TRBD1 (5 bases). V was trimmed by 1 base and J by 7 bases, leaving 14 bases between them. This CDR3 has 14 amino acids. Germline V lookup: CDR1 SGHRS, CDR2 YFSETQ. The CDR3 coding sequence is TGCGCCAGCAGCTTGTCGGGGGTTGAAGGTGGCTACACCTTC. Its protein product is CASSLSGVEGGYTF.

V and J are TRBV14 and TRBJ2-1, with 8 positions matching TRBD1. The CDR3 length is 18 residues. Trimming removed 0 bases from V and 7 bases from J; junction bases left unmatched: 14. The germline gives CDR1 SGHDN, CDR2 FVKESK. The CDR3 DNA follows: TGTGCCAGCAGCCAAGAACGGGCGAACCAGGGGGCGCGGAATGAGCAGTTCTTC. This codes for CASSQERANQGARNEQFF.

The chain links TRBV6-6 to TRBJ2-7, with D unclear. Germline V gene data show CDR1 as MNHNY and CDR2 as SVGAGI (reference sequence). V was pared by 6 bases and J by 0 bases, with 9 bases between. There are 13 residues in the CDR3. CDR3 amino acids: CASRGWDSYEQYF. CDR3 in DNA: TGTGCCAGCAGGGGATGGGACTCCTACGAGCAGTACTTC.

This rearrangement joins TRBV7-2 to TRBJ2-1; D remains ambiguous. Germline CDR1 is SGHTA and CDR2 is FQGNSA. The V and J ends lost 3 bases and 8 bases respectively, with 17 bases between them. The CDR3 is 15 residues long. The DNA of the CDR3 is TGTGCCAGCAGCTTCGGCATGCCAAGGTTGGATGAGCAGTTCTTC. Protein: CASSFGMPRLDEQFF.